Following are 22 T cell receptor beta chains from one sample sequenced in a study of cytomegalovirus exposure and HLA in healthy donors. PCR used 60 Vbeta primers and 13 Jbeta primers. Generated by immunoSEQ multiplex PCR, the TCRdb table keeps only in-frame clones and is missing some. The table records about 130,000 clones, 75% to 85% of them present only once. Sequencing input: PBMCs. These receptors all stem from a woman aged 18-29 years in good health and CMV-seropositive.

Only a few counts were recorded for this clone. The CDR3 reads CASTQGGPGELFF. Here the CDR3 DNA reads TGCGCCAGCACCCAGGGCGGTCCCGGGGAGCTGTTTTTT. This chain uses TRBV10-1 with TRBJ2-2, with a tentative D call TRBD1 (5 bases). CDR1 is WNHNN, CDR2 SYGVQD, per germline (reference sequence). V lost 7 bases to trimming and J lost 6 bases, with 12 bases between them. The CDR3 totals 13 residues.

The V call is TRBV7-9, the J call TRBJ2-7; no clear D. This CDR3 is built from 14 residues. Trimming took 1 base from V and 7 from J, leaving 14 bases between them. Germline CDR1 and CDR2: SEHNR and FQNEAQ (reference sequence). This CDR3 is CASSLGMLASEQYF. For the CDR3, the DNA is TGTGCCAGCAGCTTAGGAATGTTGGCTTCGGAGCAGTACTTC.

This chain joins TRBV5-1 and TRBJ2-5; 9 bases fit TRBD2. The V segment lost 4 bases and the J segment 2 bases; nucleotides outside the gene matches: 6. CDR1 is SGHRS and CDR2 is YFSETQ in the germline V gene. The length of the CDR3 is 15 residues. The CDR3 is CASSPQAGGQETQYF. The CDR3 coding sequence is TGCGCCAGCAGCCCACAGGCGGGGGGGCAAGAGACCCAGTACTTC. Full variable domain (outside the CDR3, taken from reference TRBV5-1 and TRBJ2-5): KAGVTQTPRYLIKTRGQQVTLSCSPISGHRSVSWYQQTPGQGLQFLFEYFSETQRNKGNFPGRFSGRQFSNSRSEMNVSTLELGDSALYLCASSPQAGGQETQYFGPGTRLLVL.

V usage is TRBV7-2 and J usage is TRBJ2-2; 7 positions match TRBD1. Trimming at V came to 5 bases and at J to 0 bases, leaving 9 bases not matched to a gene. Germline-derived CDR1 and CDR2 are SGHTA and FQGNSA. This CDR3 has 17 residues. The CDR3 DNA is TGTGCCAGCAGCCTCCCGGGACAGCAAGCGAACACCGGGGAGCTGTTTTTT. Residues: CASSLPGQQANTGELFF.

The chain employs TRBV5-1 and TRBJ1-4; no clear D. Germline V gene lookup returns CDR1 SGHRS and CDR2 YFSETQ. CDR3 size: 14 residues. V lost 0 bases, J lost 4 bases, and 7 bases lay in between. The CDR3 DNA is TGCGCCAGCAGCTTGGCCGGTGGTAATGAAAAACTGTTTTTT. This translates into CASSLAGGNEKLFF. Using reference TRBV5-1 and TRBJ1-4 for the parts outside the CDR3, the full variable domain is KAGVTQTPRYLIKTRGQQVTLSCSPISGHRSVSWYQQTPGQGLQFLFEYFSETQRNKGNFPGRFSGRQFSNSRSEMNVSTLELGDSALYLCASSLAGGNEKLFFGSGTQLSVL.

This chain joins TRBV2 and TRBJ2-1, with TRBD2 as a possible D gene (7 bases). The germline V gene encodes CDR1 SNHLY and CDR2 FYNNEI. The CDR3 spans 14 residues. Trimming stripped 6 bases from V and 6 bases from J, with 15 bases between. The CDR3 is CASRSGGLSNEQFF. The CDR3 DNA sequence: TGTGCCAGCAGATCGGGGGGCTTGTCCAATGAGCAGTTCTTC.

As to this clone: One junction end disagrees with the germline gene, perhaps due to a read error. This chain links TRBV7-7 with TRBJ1-3, with D possibly matching TRBD1 (5 bases). Germline loops: CDR1 SSHAT, CDR2 FNYEAQ (reference sequence). CDR3 length: 13 residues. CDR3 coding DNA: TGTGCTAGCAGCTTAGACAGAGGAAACACCATATATTTT. Translated: CASSLDRGNTIYF.

The chain joins TRBV6-5 to TRBJ2-7, with 8 bases aligning to TRBD2. CDR3 length equals 11 residues. The germline V gene has CDR1 MNHEY and CDR2 SVGAGI. The CDR3: CGSGETYEQYF. CDR3 DNA: TGTGGTAGCGGGGAAACCTACGAGCAGTACTTC.

The table lists this clone with a few counts. The gene calls are TRBV25-1 and TRBJ1-6, with a weak D call TRBD1 (6 bases). V lost 2 bases, J lost 7 bases, and 6 bases lay in between. This CDR3 has 13 amino acids. Germline-derived CDR1 and CDR2 are MGHDK and SYGVNS. CDR3 nucleotides: TGTGCCAGCAGTGAAACAGGGAATTCACCCCTCCACTTT. Translating it yields CASSETGNSPLHF.

V and J are TRBV27 and TRBJ1-1; TRBD1 is a possible D gene (6 bases). Germline lookup yields CDR1 MNHEY and CDR2 SMNVEV (reference sequence). Trimming left V 8 bases short and J 1 base short, with 11 bases between. The CDR3 consists of 13 residues. CDR3 residues: CASGPTGNTEAFF. The CDR3 bases are TGTGCCAGCGGCCCGACAGGGAACACTGAAGCTTTCTTT.

The chain joins TRBV19 to TRBJ1-1; D unclear. The CDR3 sequence is 12 residues long. V lost 5 bases and J lost 6, with 10 bases in between. Germline CDR1 reads LNHDA; CDR2 reads SQIVND (reference sequence). CDR3 nucleotides: TGTGCCAGTAGTGAAGTCGGGTCTGAAGCTTTCTTT. It is translated as CASSEVGSEAFF.

V and J are TRBV5-4 and TRBJ2-5, with 7 bases lining up with TRBD2. Germline CDR1 is SGHNT and CDR2 is YYREEE (reference sequence). Germline trimming cut 0 bases from V and 3 bases from J; bases unmatched to any gene: 11. This CDR3 has 17 residues. The CDR3 nucleotides are TGTGCCAGCAGCTTGGGGACTGGGGGGGTGGGCGAAGAGACCCAGTACTTC. Translation gives CASSLGTGGVGEETQYF.

J is TRBJ2-7 and V is TRBV5-4; the D gene is possibly TRBD1 (5 bases). The CDR3 loop spans 13 amino acids. Trimming took off 4 bases at V and 10 bases at J, with 18 bases between the two ends. In germline, CDR1 is SGHNT, CDR2 YYREEE (reference sequence). The CDR3 sequence is CASSLEKGQGQYF. The DNA for the CDR3 is TGTGCCAGCAGCCTGGAAAAAGGGCAGGGCCAGTACTTC.

This clone occurred a few times. This chain connects TRBV6-1 to TRBJ2-7; 10 bases fit TRBD1. The germline CDR1 and CDR2 sequences are MNHNS and SASEGT. The CDR3 is 15 residues long. Unmatched junction bases numbered 4, after V lost 2 bases and J lost 3 bases. The chain's CDR3 is CASSEWGQGFYEQYF. The CDR3, as DNA: TGTGCCAGCAGTGAATGGGGACAGGGGTTCTACGAGCAGTACTTC.

As concerns this clone: An end of the junction does not agree with germline; a read error may underlie this. The V call is TRBV9, the J call TRBJ2-3, with a tentative D call TRBD1 (6 bases). The length of the CDR3 is 15 residues. Germline V CDR1 and CDR2: SGDLS, YYNGEE. The CDR3 DNA reads as TGTGCCGGCAGCCAGAGGGGGACCGGCACAGATACGCAGTATTTT. This gives the protein CAGSQRGTGTDTQYF.

The V gene is TRBV6-6, the J gene TRBJ1-2, with 7 bases aligning to TRBD1. The CDR3 runs to 13 residues. The V segment lost 5 bases and the J segment 9 bases; nucleotides outside the gene matches: 9. CDR1 and CDR2 (germline): MNHNY, SVGAGI (reference sequence). The CDR3 DNA reads as TGTGCCAGCAGTACCGGGACAGCAAATAGCTACACCTTC. This encodes CASSTGTANSYTF.

This clone was picked up many times. The chain uses TRBV7-3 and TRBJ2-3, with TRBD2 identical over 12 bases. CDR3 length: 15 residues. The germline V gene encodes CDR1 SGHTA and CDR2 FQGTGA. The V and J ends lost 3 bases and 6 bases, in that order; junction bases with no gene match: 4. The CDR3 loop is CASSLTSGGSDTQYF. The CDR3 DNA follows: TGTGCCAGCAGCTTGACTAGCGGGGGTTCCGATACGCAGTATTTT. Full variable domain (outside the CDR3, taken from reference TRBV7-3 and TRBJ2-3): GAGVSQTPSNKVTEKGKYVELRCDPISGHTALYWYRQSLGQGPEFLIYFQGTGAADDSGLPNDRFFAVRPEGSVSTLKIQRTERGDSAVYLCASSLTSGGSDTQYFGPGTRLTVL.

As concerns this clone: One end of the junction varies from germline; a read error may be responsible. This chain joins TRBV12-5 and TRBJ1-1, with D perhaps TRBD1 (5 bases). CDR3 length: 13 residues. Germline V gene data show CDR1 as LGHNT and CDR2 as FRNRAP. CDR3 DNA: TGTGCTAGTGGTGCTTCAGGGAACGCTGAAGCTTTCTTT. Translating it yields CASGASGNAEAFF.

V and J are TRBV7-2 and TRBJ2-2; TRBD1 agrees at 11 bases. V lost 5 bases and J lost 4; bases outside the gene matches: 6. Germline CDR1 and CDR2: SGHTA and FQGNSA. This CDR3 is built from 16 residues. In DNA, the CDR3 is TGTGCCAGCAGCGGAGGGACAGGGGGTAGCACCGGGGAGCTGTTTTTT. It yields the protein CASSGGTGGSTGELFF.

This chain uses TRBV2 with TRBJ2-3; the match to TRBD2 covers 13 bases. V lost 10 bases to trimming and J lost 2 bases; unmatched junction nucleotides: 3. The CDR3 is made up of 14 amino acids. Germline V gene lookup returns CDR1 SNHLY and CDR2 FYNNEI. The CDR3 DNA follows: TGTGCCAATACTAGCGGGGGGGCCACAGATACGCAGTATTTT. Protein: CANTSGGATDTQYF.

V gene TRBV7-2 combines with J gene TRBJ2-7; TRBD2 aligns across 8 bases. The length of the CDR3 is 15 residues. V lost 1 base and J lost 4; bases outside the gene matches: 6. Germline values: CDR1 SGHTA, CDR2 FQGNSA. CDR3 DNA: TGTGCCAGCAGCTTAGAGCCCGCGGGGGGATACGAGCAGTACTTC. This codes for CASSLEPAGGYEQYF.

In the case of this clone: Relative to the germline gene, one junction end is altered; a read error may explain this. This chain links TRBV7-9 with TRBJ2-7; 8 bases agree with TRBD1. The CDR3 sequence is 18 residues long. CDR1 SEHNR and CDR2 FQNEAQ come from the germline V gene (reference sequence). The CDR3 DNA is TGTTCCAGCAGCTACCCGACAGGGGTCCCTGATCACTCCTACGAGCAGTACTTC. It codes for CSSSYPTGVPDHSYEQYF.